This T cell receptor (beta chain) derives from a study of T-cell reconstitution after alpha-beta-depleted transplantation in children. The study's findings and limits: It was surviving recipient T cells and thymic progenitors that gave some patients high TCRbeta diversity at day 60. Expanded graft clones numbering several hundred reportedly gave rise to alpha-beta T cells about two months after transplant.

Trimming took off 0 bases at V and 5 bases at J, with 10 bases between the two ends. The length of the CDR3 is 14 residues. CDR1 and CDR2 (germline): LGHDT, YNNKEL (reference sequence). Unique molecular identifiers were incorporated when the TCRbeta library was constructed. TCRdb redid the calling of the PCR reads with MiXCR, one entry per CDR3 protein. The table records around 70,000 distinct CDR3 sequences, under 13% of them present only once. This clonotype was seen at least ten times. Its antigen is not identified. The chain recombines TRBV3-1 with TRBJ1-2; no clear D. The sequencing used PBMCs, collected before TCRalphabeta/CD19-depleted stem cell transplant. This clonotype was sampled from a boy under 18 with acute myeloid leukemia, due to receive a stem cell transplant. The CDR3 reads CASSQDWDGYGYTF. CDR3 sequence (DNA): TGTGCCAGCAGCCAAGATTGGGATGGATATGGCTACACCTTC.